This T cell receptor (beta chain) is from a study of PD-L1 blockade in urothelial cancer. As for time point: peripheral blood 6 weeks after treatment start. V lost 0 bases and J lost 4; bases outside the gene matches: 7. The germline CDR1 and CDR2 sequences are SGHNT and YYREEE (reference sequence). CDR3 size: 16 residues. Every PCR got spiked synthetic TCR analog templates. Assay: immunoSEQ multiplex PCR; the TCRdb copy retains only in-frame clones and omits some. The data contain about 45,000 clones, more than 75% of them seen just once; the ten biggest clones take up approximately 13%. The sample in question was PBMCs, obtained around atezolizumab (anti-PD-L1) treatment. The receptor's source is a man aged 60 to 69 with urothelial cancer. The chain links TRBV5-4 to TRBJ1-2; TRBD1 aligns across 9 bases. The CDR3 here is CASSLEGTGTFYGYTF. Here the CDR3 DNA reads TGTGCCAGCAGCTTGGAAGGGACAGGGACATTCTATGGCTACACCTTC.